What follows are 31 T cell receptor beta chains derived from one specimen sequenced in a study of cytomegalovirus exposure and HLA in healthy donors. The data were produced by immunoSEQ multiplex PCR, yet TCRdb's version contains in-frame clones alone and is incomplete. The sample consists of about 98,000 clones, around 90% of them appearing once. Specimen: PBMCs. These TCRs come from a woman aged 30 to 39 in good health and CMV-seronegative.

The genes are TRBV11-2 and TRBJ2-7; 7 bases are shared with TRBD1. The CDR3 contains 14 residues. Germline CDR1 reads SGHAT; CDR2 reads FQNNGV. V dropped 6 bases and J dropped 3; count of bases not matched to a gene: 8. CDR3 sequence reads: CASRGQSGIYEQYF. CDR3 bases: TGTGCCAGCAGGGGACAGTCCGGAATCTACGAGCAGTACTTC.

This clone has just a few counts. The gene calls are TRBV10-3 and TRBJ1-3; D remains ambiguous. Germline CDR1 is ENHRY and CDR2 is SYGVKD. CDR3 size: 13 residues. V lost 6 bases and J 4 bases, leaving 10 bases between the germline ends. In nucleotides, the CDR3 is TGTGCCATCAGCGCCGCCCGGGGAAACACCATATATTTT. Translated, it gives CAISAARGNTIYF.

The rearrangement joins TRBV20-1 to TRBJ2-5; D is ambiguous. Germline V gives CDR1 DFQATT, CDR2 SNEGSKA (reference sequence). The CDR3 has 10 amino acids. Trimming stripped 6 bases from V and 3 bases from J, with 5 bases between. The CDR3 sequence is CSALKETQYF. In nucleotides, the CDR3 is TGCAGTGCGCTAAAAGAGACCCAGTACTTC.

The count of this clone is one. This chain joins TRBV5-1 and TRBJ1-1, with D possibly being TRBD1 (5 bases). V lost 1 base to trimming and J lost 1 base, with 8 bases between them. Germline CDR1 and CDR2: SGHRS and YFSETQ. There are 14 residues in the CDR3. In nucleotides, the CDR3 is TGCGCCAGCAGCTTGTACGGGGGGAACACTGAAGCTTTCTTT. It is translated as CASSLYGGNTEAFF.

The rearrangement joins TRBV5-1 to TRBJ2-7; no definite D call. In germline, CDR1 is SGHRS, CDR2 YFSETQ. The V gene lost 4 bases and the J gene lost 2 bases, with 13 bases spanning the gap. This CDR3 has 14 amino acids. The CDR3 sequence is CASSPHRITYEQYF. CDR3 DNA sequence: TGCGCCAGCAGCCCCCACAGAATAACCTACGAGCAGTACTTC.

The chain has TRBV5-1 and TRBJ2-1; D uncertain. The CDR3 totals 13 residues. V lost 2 bases and J 9 bases, leaving 12 bases between the germline ends. The V gene's germline CDR1 is SGHRS and CDR2 YFSETQ. The CDR3 protein is CASSFPPSPEQFF. In DNA, the CDR3 is TGCGCCAGCAGCTTCCCCCCCTCCCCTGAGCAGTTCTTC.

This chain uses TRBV5-6 with TRBJ1-1; D unclear. CDR1 and CDR2 (germline): SGHDT, YYEEEE. This CDR3 is 14 amino acids long. Deletions cut 2 bases from V and 3 bases from J, with 11 bases between. The CDR3 sequence is CASSFSGRDTEAFF. The CDR3 bases are TGTGCCAGCAGCTTTTCGGGGAGGGACACTGAAGCTTTCTTT.

The rearrangement joins TRBV25-1 to TRBJ2-1, with TRBD2 matching over 7 bases. The CDR3 contains 16 residues. J gave up 3 bases and V 2 bases, and 7 bases lay outside the gene matches. The germline V gene has CDR1 MGHDK and CDR2 SYGVNS. In DNA form, the CDR3 reads TGTGCCAGCAGTGAAGTGGCTAGCGGAATCTACAATGAGCAGTTCTTC. Translation gives CASSEVASGIYNEQFF.

The chain carries TRBV28 and TRBJ2-7, with a weak D call TRBD1 (5 bases). The CDR3 runs 12 residues. Per the germline V gene, CDR1 is MDHEN and CDR2 is SYDVKM. The ends were cut back, 8 bases at V and 3 bases at J, with 11 bases in the middle. CDR3 residues: CASRSDSYEQYF. The CDR3 DNA sequence: TGTGCCAGCCGTTCCGACAGCTACGAGCAGTACTTC. Looking up the rest from reference TRBV28 and TRBJ2-7 gives the full variable domain: DVKVTQSSRYLVKRTGEKVFLECVQDMDHENMFWYRQDPGLGLRLIYFSYDVKMKEKGDIPEGYSVSREKKERFSLILESASTNQTSMYLCASRSDSYEQYFGPGTRLTVT.

Here the CDR3 DNA reads TGTGCCAGCAGTGAAGCGAGACAGCCCCAGCATTTT. The encoded protein is CASSEARQPQHF. The chain links TRBV6-1 to TRBJ1-5; D not resolved. V was clipped by 0 bases and J by 7 bases, with 4 bases between them. CDR3 length equals 12 residues. The germline gives CDR1 MNHNS, CDR2 SASEGT.

This chain's CDR3 is CATSRGGGTGGQETQYF. CDR3 coding DNA: TGTGCCACCAGCAGAGGAGGTGGGACCGGGGGCCAAGAGACCCAGTACTTC. The chain employs TRBV15 and TRBJ2-5; TRBD2 is a possible D gene (6 bases). V shed 1 base and J shed 1 base, with 16 bases lying between them. In germline, CDR1 is LNHNV, CDR2 YYDKDF (reference sequence). CDR3 length: 17 residues.

This chain uses TRBV4-3 with TRBJ2-7, with 8 bases that match TRBD1. Looked up from germline, CDR1 is LGHNA and CDR2 is YSLEER. The CDR3 contains 16 residues. The ends lost 1 base at V and 2 bases at J; junction bases unmatched: 7. CDR3 residues: CASSQGTTGGTYEQYF. Written as DNA, the CDR3 is TGCGCCAGCAGCCAAGGGACCACAGGGGGAACCTACGAGCAGTACTTC.

The V and J genes are TRBV5-1 and TRBJ2-5, with a possible D match to TRBD2 (6 bases). The length of the CDR3 is 15 residues. V was shortened by 4 bases and J by 3 bases, with 16 bases between the two germline ends. Germline CDR1 and CDR2: SGHRS and YFSETQ. The CDR3 sequence: CASSPTYSGKETQYF. The CDR3 nucleotides are TGCGCCAGCAGCCCGACATATAGCGGAAAAGAGACCCAGTACTTC. The entire variable domain, with the rest obtained from reference TRBV5-1 and TRBJ2-5, is as follows: KAGVTQTPRYLIKTRGQQVTLSCSPISGHRSVSWYQQTPGQGLQFLFEYFSETQRNKGNFPGRFSGRQFSNSRSEMNVSTLELGDSALYLCASSPTYSGKETQYFGPGTRLLVL.

This chain connects TRBV28 to TRBJ2-1; weak D call: TRBD2 (6 bases). Trimming removed 7 bases at V and 3 bases at J, with 19 bases between. Germline-derived CDR1 and CDR2 are MDHEN and SYDVKM. The CDR3 totals 16 residues. CDR3 nucleotide sequence: TGTGCCAGCACCTCAGAAGCGGGCCCAGACTACAATGAGCAGTTCTTC. It codes for CASTSEAGPDYNEQFF.

In DNA form, the CDR3 reads TGTGCCAGCAGCTTCTTTCAGACTAGCGGGGCCTCCTACAATGAGCAGTTCTTC. As protein: CASSFFQTSGASYNEQFF. The V call is TRBV9, the J call TRBJ2-1, with TRBD2 matching over 11 bases. CDR1 is SGDLS and CDR2 is YYNGEE in the germline V gene. The V and J ends lost 4 bases and 0 bases, in that order; junction bases with no gene match: 9. The CDR3 sequence is 18 residues long.

The V call is TRBV7-7, the J call TRBJ1-4; D gene unclear. Trimming removed 5 bases from V and 0 bases from J, with 10 bases in between. The CDR3 loop spans 15 amino acids. In germline, CDR1 is SSHAT, CDR2 FNYEAQ (reference sequence). The CDR3 loop reads CASSPSPATNEKLFF. CDR3 bases: TGTGCCAGCAGCCCCAGTCCAGCAACTAATGAAAAACTGTTTTTT. Full variable domain (missing parts from reference TRBV7-7 and TRBJ1-4): GAGVSQSPRYKVTKRGQDVTLRCDPISSHATLYWYQQALGQGPEFLTYFNYEAQPDKSGLPSDRFSAERPEGSISTLTIQRTEQRDSAMYRCASSPSPATNEKLFFGSGTQLSVL.

The chain combines TRBV6-1 with TRBJ2-3; a possible D gene is TRBD2 (6 bases). This CDR3 spans 14 amino acids. V was pared by 0 bases and J by 8 bases, with 12 bases between. Germline CDR1 reads MNHNS; CDR2 reads SASEGT. CDR3 sequence: CASSEAGGEGTQYF. The CDR3 nucleotides read TGTGCCAGCAGTGAAGCCGGGGGAGAGGGTACGCAGTATTTT.

The chain combines TRBV5-8 with TRBJ1-4; D gene ambiguous. The CDR3 loop spans 14 amino acids. Germline V gene lookup returns CDR1 SGHTS and CDR2 YDEGEE. Trimming left V 7 bases short and J 5 bases short, with 15 bases between. The CDR3 region has the DNA TGTGCCAGCCCCCCGAGCAGGTTAAATGAAAAACTGTTTTTT. Its protein is CASPPSRLNEKLFF.

V and J are TRBV7-9 and TRBJ1-6; 9 nucleotides line up with TRBD1. The CDR3 spans 16 residues. CDR1 is SEHNR, CDR2 FQNEAQ, per germline (reference sequence). The ends lost 3 bases at V and 10 bases at J; junction bases unmatched: 10. The CDR3 sequence is CASSFIVGTGRSPLHF. CDR3 DNA: TGTGCCAGCAGCTTTATTGTCGGGACAGGGAGATCACCCCTCCACTTT.

With regard to this clone: The junction shows a germline mismatch at one end, possibly a read error. This rearrangement joins TRBV5-4 to TRBJ1-5; D gene unclear. CDR3 length: 14 amino acids. Germline V gene sequence: CDR1 SGHNT, CDR2 YYREEE (reference sequence). The CDR3 is CASSPNPSDQPQHF. CDR3 bases: TGTGCCAGCAGCCCCAACCCTAGCGATCAGCCCCAGCATTTT.

V gene TRBV9 combines with J gene TRBJ1-1, with D unresolved. CDR1 is SGDLS, CDR2 YYNGEE, per germline. CDR3 size: 17 residues. The V end lost 0 bases, the J end lost 1 base, and 16 bases lay between the germline ends. This CDR3 reads CASSVGLAGGSNTEAFF. The CDR3 nucleotides read TGTGCCAGCAGCGTAGGGTTAGCGGGCGGGTCGAACACTGAAGCTTTCTTT.

This chain uses TRBV2 with TRBJ1-5; 10 bases fit TRBD1. The CDR3 has 20 amino acids. Germline CDR1 is SNHLY and CDR2 is FYNNEI. The V segment lost 4 bases and the J segment 4 bases; nucleotides outside the gene matches: 19. The CDR3 loop reads CASSGSGTGVGATLNQPQHF. In DNA, the CDR3 is TGTGCCAGCAGTGGATCCGGGACAGGGGTCGGGGCGACCTTGAATCAGCCCCAGCATTTT.

This sequence joins TRBV15 and TRBJ1-2, with no clear D. The CDR3 contains 14 residues. Germline lookup yields CDR1 LNHNV and CDR2 YYDKDF (reference sequence). Trimming pared 0 bases from V and 7 bases from J, leaving 12 bases between. CDR3 coding DNA: TGTGCCACCAGCAGAGATCGGTTAGCCTCTGGCTACACCTTC. Its protein product is CATSRDRLASGYTF.

The rearrangement joins TRBV7-8 to TRBJ2-1, with D perhaps matching TRBD1 (7 bases). Germline CDR1 is SGHVS and CDR2 is FQNEAQ. The V and J ends lost 5 bases and 4 bases respectively, with 12 bases between them. CDR3 length equals 14 residues. The CDR3 region is CASSAGQSYNEQFF. The CDR3, as DNA: TGTGCCAGCAGCGCGGGACAGTCATACAATGAGCAGTTCTTC. Supplemented by reference TRBV7-8 and TRBJ2-1, the full variable domain reads GAGVSQSPRYKVAKRGQDVALRCDPISGHVSLFWYQQALGQGPEFLTYFQNEAQLDKSGLPSDRFFAERPEGSVSTLKIQRTQQEDSAVYLCASSAGQSYNEQFFGPGTRLTVL.

The rearrangement uses TRBV29-1 and TRBJ2-1; D is uncertain. The CDR3 contains 9 residues. V lost 4 bases and J 7 bases, leaving 2 bases between the germline ends. Germline V lookup: CDR1 SQVTM, CDR2 ANQGSEA. CDR3 coding DNA: TGCAGCGTTGCAAATGAGCAGTTCTTC. Its translation is CSVANEQFF.

V is TRBV28 and J is TRBJ1-2, with 7 bases matching TRBD1. Germline V lookup: CDR1 MDHEN, CDR2 SYDVKM. Unmatched junction bases numbered 4, after V lost 5 bases and J lost 4 bases. CDR3 length: 13 residues. The CDR3 reads CASSITGVYGYTF. The CDR3 region has the DNA TGTGCCAGCAGTATTACAGGGGTCTATGGCTACACCTTC.

The chain carries TRBV4-1 and TRBJ1-5, with TRBD1 identical over 12 bases. The CDR3 is 18 amino acids. Germline V gene data show CDR1 as MGHRA and CDR2 as YSYEKL. V gave up 1 base and J gave up 6 bases; unmatched junction bases: 10. This CDR3 reads CASSQVLLGTGGGQPQHF. The CDR3 DNA sequence: TGCGCCAGCAGCCAAGTCCTTTTGGGGACAGGGGGCGGTCAGCCCCAGCATTTT.

The rearrangement joins TRBV6-6 to TRBJ1-5; 10 nucleotides agree with TRBD1. V lost 4 bases and J lost 2; bases outside the gene matches: 5. Per germline, CDR1 MNHNY and CDR2 SVGAGI (reference sequence). The CDR3 extends over 16 amino acids. CDR3 region: CASSWTGGQRNQPQHF. The CDR3 DNA reads TGTGCCAGCAGTTGGACAGGGGGTCAACGCAATCAGCCCCAGCATTTT.

This chain connects TRBV7-8 to TRBJ2-6; maybe TRBD2 (6 bases). Germline CDR1 reads SGHVS; CDR2 reads FQNEAQ. V was cut by 1 base and J by 4 bases, with 11 bases left in between. CDR3 length equals 16 residues. CDR3 region: CASSLGSAGGANVLTF. In DNA form, the CDR3 reads TGTGCCAGCAGCTTAGGGTCGGCGGGAGGGGCCAACGTCCTGACTTTC.

Comment on this clone: In the same sample, other DNA sequences code for this CDR3. The V and J genes are TRBV7-2 and TRBJ2-5; D not certain. Trimming took 5 bases from V and 2 from J, leaving 9 bases between them. The CDR3 consists of 13 residues. Per the germline V gene, CDR1 is SGHTA and CDR2 is FQGNSA. CDR3 sequence: CASSPQVQETQYF. CDR3 DNA: TGTGCCAGCAGCCCTCAGGTTCAAGAGACCCAGTACTTC.

The chain combines TRBV7-9 with TRBJ1-2; maybe TRBD1 (6 bases). Trimming pared 5 bases from V and 0 bases from J, leaving 16 bases between. This CDR3 has 16 residues. Germline V lookup: CDR1 SEHNR, CDR2 FQNEAQ (reference sequence). DNA for the CDR3: TGTGCCAGCAGCGCCCCCACAGGGAGAACTAACTATGGCTACACCTTC. Encoded protein: CASSAPTGRTNYGYTF.